The 22 T cell receptor beta chains below were found in one sample sequenced in a study of T cells expressing NK-cell markers. Reanalyzing the 5' RACE reads, TCRdb keeps one entry per CDR3 protein, without DNA. The sample totals about 260,000 distinct CDR3 sequences. The sample comprised blood T cells: a sorted CD56 or NKG2C T cell subset, CD4+ or CD8+ T cells, or bulk PBMC T cells (not recorded which). The source is a man between 18 and 29 years old in good health.

CDR3 region: CASSLKGLGGGEQFF. This sequence joins TRBV7-2 and TRBJ2-1; the TCRdb call, TRBD2, lacks DNA for checking. Germline-derived CDR1 and CDR2 are SGHTA and FQGNSA. The CDR3 extends over 15 amino acids.

The gene calls are TRBV24-1 and TRBJ2-5; without DNA, the TCRdb call of TRBD1 cannot be checked. This CDR3 has 15 residues. In germline, CDR1 is KGHDR, CDR2 SFDVKD. This CDR3 reads CATSDRQGGRETQYF.

The chain carries TRBV7-9 and TRBJ2-5; TCRdb reports TRBD1, a call that lacks DNA to check it against. Germline-derived CDR1 and CDR2 are SEHNR and FQNEAQ (reference sequence). The CDR3 runs to 15 residues. The CDR3 protein is CASSSPGGNQETQYF.

The chain carries TRBV5-1 and TRBJ1-1; no DNA is available, so the TRBD1 call from TCRdb remains unchecked. The CDR3 runs to 16 residues. Germline CDR1 and CDR2: SGHRS and YFSETQ. The CDR3 is CASSLRGGGLNTEAFF.

This chain connects TRBV2 to TRBJ2-2; the TCRdb D gene call, TRBD1, has no DNA to confirm it. There are 15 residues in the CDR3. CDR1 and CDR2 (germline): SNHLY, FYNNEI. This CDR3 is CASRRQLTNTGELFF.

The rearrangement links TRBV12-3 or TRBV12-4 to TRBJ1-3; TCRdb proposes TRBD1, but this gene call is untestable without DNA. This CDR3 is 16 amino acids long. The CDR3 spells CASTSSRGPSGNTIYF.

This chain connects TRBV5-4 to TRBJ2-5; TCRdb proposes TRBD1, but this gene call is untestable without DNA. Germline V gene lookup returns CDR1 SGHNT and CDR2 YYREEE (reference sequence). This CDR3 has 15 amino acids. The CDR3 sequence is CASSLGQGKWETQYF. The variable domain in full, with the rest retrieved from reference TRBV5-4 and TRBJ2-5, is ETGVTQSPTHLIKTRGQQVTLRCSSQSGHNTVSWYQQALGQGPQFIFQYYREEENGRGNFPPRFSGLQFPNYSSELNVNALELDDSALYLCASSLGQGKWETQYFGPGTRLLVL.

The chain employs TRBV19 and TRBJ2-7; the D call from TCRdb, TRBD1, cannot be confirmed without DNA. The CDR3 is made up of 13 amino acids. CDR1 is LNHDA and CDR2 is SQIVND in the germline V gene (reference sequence). CDR3 protein: CASSKTGFDEQYF.

V usage is TRBV12-3 or TRBV12-4 and J usage is TRBJ1-1; TCRdb proposes TRBD1, but this gene call is untestable without DNA. This CDR3 is 12 amino acids long. Here the CDR3 reads CAAKTGDTEAFF.

CDR3 region: CASSLAGTGIDTQYF. The chain carries TRBV7-9 and TRBJ2-3; TCRdb gives TRBD1 as the D gene, but with no DNA this cannot be confirmed. Germline CDR1 SEHNR, CDR2 FQNEAQ (reference sequence). This CDR3 has 15 amino acids.

The chain recombines TRBV20-1 with TRBJ2-5; TCRdb reports TRBD1, a call that lacks DNA to check it against. The germline V gene encodes CDR1 DFQATT and CDR2 SNEGSKA (reference sequence). This CDR3 is built from 17 residues. CDR3: CSARDLLGQGFGETQYF.

CDR3 loop: CASSVGGYDQPQHF. The chain couples TRBV9 to TRBJ1-5. Germline loops: CDR1 SGDLS, CDR2 YYNGEE. The CDR3 runs to 14 residues. Filled out from reference TRBV9 and TRBJ1-5, the complete variable domain reads DSGVTQTPKHLITATGQRVTLRCSPRSGDLSVYWYQQSLDQGLQFLIQYYNGEERAKGNILERFSAQQFPDLHSELNLSSLELGDSALYFCASSVGGYDQPQHFGDGTRLSIL.

The chain links TRBV20-1 to TRBJ1-4; TCRdb reports TRBD1, a call that lacks DNA to check it against. CDR3 length equals 15 residues. Per germline, CDR1 DFQATT and CDR2 SNEGSKA (reference sequence). The chain's CDR3 is CSARDPGQGREKLFF.

The chain couples TRBV20-1 to TRBJ2-1; the TCRdb call, TRBD2, lacks DNA for checking. This CDR3 has 15 amino acids. CDR1 is DFQATT, CDR2 SNEGSKA, per germline (reference sequence). This chain's CDR3 is CSVQPLAAKNNEQFF.

V is TRBV4-1 and J is TRBJ2-2; absent DNA, TCRdb's TRBD2 call cannot be checked. Germline V gives CDR1 MGHRA, CDR2 YSYEKL. The CDR3 consists of 18 residues. The CDR3 is CASSQAHLAALGTGELFF.

The chain is built from TRBV5-1 and TRBJ2-3; TCRdb's D call, TRBD1, is unchecked because there is no DNA. The CDR3 consists of 15 residues. Germline V gene data show CDR1 as SGHRS and CDR2 as YFSETQ. The CDR3 spells CASSTSGDWTDTQYF.

The chain carries TRBV20-1 and TRBJ2-2; TCRdb names TRBD2, which stays unverified in the absence of DNA. Per the germline V gene, CDR1 is DFQATT and CDR2 is SNEGSKA (reference sequence). CDR3 length equals 14 residues. CDR3 amino acids: CSARVPGPTGELFF.

The V gene is TRBV7-6, the J gene TRBJ2-5; TCRdb designates TRBD1, a call that cannot be tested without DNA. CDR1 SGHVS and CDR2 FNYEAQ come from the germline V gene. The CDR3 is 16 amino acids. CDR3 in amino acids: CASSSPGRTGNATQYF.

The J gene is TRBJ1-4, the V gene TRBV5-1. CDR1 and CDR2 (germline): SGHRS, YFSETQ. CDR3 length: 15 residues. This CDR3 is CASTALGPTNEKLFF.

The chain carries TRBV29-1 and TRBJ1-4. CDR3 length: 16 amino acids. The germline V gene encodes CDR1 SQVTM and CDR2 ANQGSEA. CDR3 in amino acids: CSVRYDNSYVGEKLFF.

The CDR3 loop reads CASSDSIASGEGTSTDTQYF. The J gene is TRBJ2-3, the V gene TRBV10-1; the TCRdb D gene call, TRBD2, has no DNA to confirm it. The germline CDR1 and CDR2 sequences are WNHNN and SYGVQD (reference sequence). This CDR3 contains 20 residues.

The chain is built from TRBV29-1 and TRBJ2-3; the TCRdb call, TRBD1, lacks DNA for checking. The CDR3 has 19 amino acids. Germline-derived CDR1 and CDR2 are SQVTM and ANQGSEA. This CDR3 is CSVRGDRPGQPLNTDTQYF.